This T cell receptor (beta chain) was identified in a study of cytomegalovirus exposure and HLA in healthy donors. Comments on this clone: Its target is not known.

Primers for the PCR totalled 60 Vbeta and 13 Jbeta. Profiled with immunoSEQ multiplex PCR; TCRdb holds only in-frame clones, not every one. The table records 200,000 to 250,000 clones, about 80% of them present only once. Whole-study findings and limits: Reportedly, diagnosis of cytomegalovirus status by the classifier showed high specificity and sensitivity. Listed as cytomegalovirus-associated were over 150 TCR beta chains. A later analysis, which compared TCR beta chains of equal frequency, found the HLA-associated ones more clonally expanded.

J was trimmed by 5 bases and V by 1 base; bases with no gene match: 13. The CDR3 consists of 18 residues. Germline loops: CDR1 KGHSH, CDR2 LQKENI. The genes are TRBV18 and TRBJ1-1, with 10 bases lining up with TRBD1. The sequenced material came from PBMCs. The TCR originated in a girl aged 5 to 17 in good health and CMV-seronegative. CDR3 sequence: CASSPRLTGGAVSTEAFF. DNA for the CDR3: TGTGCCAGCTCACCACGCCTGACAGGGGGCGCGGTTTCGACTGAAGCTTTCTTT.